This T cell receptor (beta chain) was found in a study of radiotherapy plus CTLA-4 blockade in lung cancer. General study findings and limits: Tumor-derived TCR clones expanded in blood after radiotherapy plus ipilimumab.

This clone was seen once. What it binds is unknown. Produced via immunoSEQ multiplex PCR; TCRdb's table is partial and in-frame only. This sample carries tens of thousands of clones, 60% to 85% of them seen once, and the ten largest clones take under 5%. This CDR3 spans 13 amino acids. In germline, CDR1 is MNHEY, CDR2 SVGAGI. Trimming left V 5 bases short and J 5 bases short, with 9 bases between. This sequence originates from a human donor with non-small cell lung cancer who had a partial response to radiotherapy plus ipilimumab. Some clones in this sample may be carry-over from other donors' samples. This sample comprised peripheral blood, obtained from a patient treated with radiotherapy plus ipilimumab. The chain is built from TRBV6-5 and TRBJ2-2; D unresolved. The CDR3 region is CASSKVRTGELFF. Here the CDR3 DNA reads TGTGCCAGCAGTAAGGTCAGGACCGGGGAGCTGTTTTTT.